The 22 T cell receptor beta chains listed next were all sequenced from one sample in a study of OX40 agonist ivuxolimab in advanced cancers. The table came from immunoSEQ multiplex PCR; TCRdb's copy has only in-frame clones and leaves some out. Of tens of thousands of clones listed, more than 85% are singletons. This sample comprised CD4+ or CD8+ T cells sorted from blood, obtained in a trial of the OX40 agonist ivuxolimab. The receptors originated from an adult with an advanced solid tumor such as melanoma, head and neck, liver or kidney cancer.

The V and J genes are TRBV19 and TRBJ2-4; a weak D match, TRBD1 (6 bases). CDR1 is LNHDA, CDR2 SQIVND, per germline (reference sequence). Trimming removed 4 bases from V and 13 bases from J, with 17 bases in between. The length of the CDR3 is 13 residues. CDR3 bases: TGTGCCAGTAGTAGAGAACAGGGTGCCACGCAGTACTTC. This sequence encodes CASSREQGATQYF.

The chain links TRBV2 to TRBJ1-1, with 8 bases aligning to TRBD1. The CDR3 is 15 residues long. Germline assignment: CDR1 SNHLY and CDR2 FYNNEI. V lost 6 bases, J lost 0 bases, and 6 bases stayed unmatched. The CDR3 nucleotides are TGTGCCAGCAGGTTACAGGGGGGTCTGAACACTGAAGCTTTCTTT. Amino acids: CASRLQGGLNTEAFF.

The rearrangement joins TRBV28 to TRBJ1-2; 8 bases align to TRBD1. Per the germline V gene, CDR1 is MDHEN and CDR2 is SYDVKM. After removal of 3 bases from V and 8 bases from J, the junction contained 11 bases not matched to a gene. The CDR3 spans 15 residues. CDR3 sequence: CASSFPQGAQGGYTF. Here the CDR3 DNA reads TGTGCCAGCAGTTTCCCGCAGGGGGCTCAAGGCGGCTACACCTTC.

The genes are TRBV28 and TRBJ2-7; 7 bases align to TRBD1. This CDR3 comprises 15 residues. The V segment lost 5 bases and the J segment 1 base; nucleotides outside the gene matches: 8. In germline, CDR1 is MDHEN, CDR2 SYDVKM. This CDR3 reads CASSAPGGKSYEQYF. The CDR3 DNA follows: TGTGCCAGCAGTGCCCCAGGGGGTAAATCCTACGAGCAGTACTTC.

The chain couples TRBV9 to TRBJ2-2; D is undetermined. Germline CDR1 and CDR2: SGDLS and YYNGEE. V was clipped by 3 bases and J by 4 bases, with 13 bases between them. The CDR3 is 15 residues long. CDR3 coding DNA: TGTGCCAGCAGCGCCTCGGCGGCGGCCACCGGGGAGCTGTTTTTT. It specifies CASSASAAATGELFF.

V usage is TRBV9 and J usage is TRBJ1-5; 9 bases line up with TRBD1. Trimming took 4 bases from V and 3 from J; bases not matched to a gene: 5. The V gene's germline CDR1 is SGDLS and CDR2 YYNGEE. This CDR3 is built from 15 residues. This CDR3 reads CASSLGQGTNQPQHF. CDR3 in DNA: TGTGCCAGCAGCCTTGGACAGGGGACCAATCAGCCCCAGCATTTT.

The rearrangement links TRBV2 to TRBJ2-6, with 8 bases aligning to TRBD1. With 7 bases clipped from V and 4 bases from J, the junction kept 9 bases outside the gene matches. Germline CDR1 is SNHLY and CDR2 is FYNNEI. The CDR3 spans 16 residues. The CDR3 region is CASTSDRGWGANVLTF. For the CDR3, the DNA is TGTGCCAGCACCTCTGACAGGGGCTGGGGGGCCAACGTCCTGACTTTC.

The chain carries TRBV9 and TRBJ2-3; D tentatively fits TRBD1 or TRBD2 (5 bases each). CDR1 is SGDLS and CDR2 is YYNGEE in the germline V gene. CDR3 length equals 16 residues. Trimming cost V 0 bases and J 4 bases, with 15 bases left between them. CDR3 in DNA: TGTGCCAGCAGCGTAGAGAAGTCTCAGGGACCAGATACGCAGTATTTT. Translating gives CASSVEKSQGPDTQYF.

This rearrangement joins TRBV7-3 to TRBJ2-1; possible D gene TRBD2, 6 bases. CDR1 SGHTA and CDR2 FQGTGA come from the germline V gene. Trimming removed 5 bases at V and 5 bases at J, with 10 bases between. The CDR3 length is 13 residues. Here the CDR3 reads CASSPGLHNEQFF. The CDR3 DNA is TGTGCCAGCAGCCCCGGACTACACAATGAGCAGTTCTTC.

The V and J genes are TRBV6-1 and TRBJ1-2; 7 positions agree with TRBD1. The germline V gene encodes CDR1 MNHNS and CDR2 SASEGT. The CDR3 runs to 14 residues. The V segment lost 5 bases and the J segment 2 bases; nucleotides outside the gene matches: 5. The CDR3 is CASSLDRQNYGYTF. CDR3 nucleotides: TGTGCCAGCAGTTTGGACAGGCAAAACTATGGCTACACCTTC.

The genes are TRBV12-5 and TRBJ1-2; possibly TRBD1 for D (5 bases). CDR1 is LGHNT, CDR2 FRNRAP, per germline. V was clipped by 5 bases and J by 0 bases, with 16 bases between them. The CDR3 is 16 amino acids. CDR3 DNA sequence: TGTGCTAGTGGTCGCAGCAGGGAACTAACTAACTATGGCTACACCTTC. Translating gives CASGRSRELTNYGYTF.

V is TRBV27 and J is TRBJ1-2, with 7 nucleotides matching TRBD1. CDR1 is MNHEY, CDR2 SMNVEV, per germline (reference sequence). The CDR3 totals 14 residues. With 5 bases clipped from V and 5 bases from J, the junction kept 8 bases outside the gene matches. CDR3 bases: TGTGCCAGCAGTCCCGAACAGGGGCGGTATGGCTACACCTTC. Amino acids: CASSPEQGRYGYTF.

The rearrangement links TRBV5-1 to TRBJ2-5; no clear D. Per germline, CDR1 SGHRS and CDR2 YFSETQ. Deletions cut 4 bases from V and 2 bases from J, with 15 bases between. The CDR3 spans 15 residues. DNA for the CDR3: TGCGCCAGCAGCACCCAGACTGGCGCACAAGAGACCCAGTACTTC. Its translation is CASSTQTGAQETQYF.

The DNA for the CDR3 is TGTGCCACTAGAGGGGGACAGGGCTACGAGCAGTACTTC. This gives the protein CATRGGQGYEQYF. This rearrangement joins TRBV10-3 to TRBJ2-7, with 9 bases fitting TRBD1. Germline V gene data show CDR1 as ENHRY and CDR2 as SYGVKD. J gave up 3 bases and V 10 bases, and 7 bases lay outside the gene matches. The CDR3 has 13 residues.

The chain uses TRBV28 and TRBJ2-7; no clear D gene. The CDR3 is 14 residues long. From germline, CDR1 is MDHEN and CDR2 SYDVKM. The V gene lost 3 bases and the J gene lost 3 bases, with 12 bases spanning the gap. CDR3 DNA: TGTGCCAGCAGTTTCCTCTGGCAGGACTACGAGCAGTACTTC. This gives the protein CASSFLWQDYEQYF.

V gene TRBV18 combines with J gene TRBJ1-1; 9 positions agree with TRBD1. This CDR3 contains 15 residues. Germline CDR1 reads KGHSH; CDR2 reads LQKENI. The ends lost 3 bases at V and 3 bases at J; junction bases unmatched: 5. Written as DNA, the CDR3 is TGTGCCAGCTCACCCCTCCGGGACAGGGACACTGAAGCTTTCTTT. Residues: CASSPLRDRDTEAFF.

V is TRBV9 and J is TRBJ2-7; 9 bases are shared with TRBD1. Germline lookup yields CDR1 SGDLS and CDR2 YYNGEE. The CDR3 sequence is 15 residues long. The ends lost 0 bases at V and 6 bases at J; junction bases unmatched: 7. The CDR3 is CASSVGDRVDSEQYF. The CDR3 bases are TGTGCCAGCAGCGTAGGGGACAGGGTAGACTCCGAGCAGTACTTC.

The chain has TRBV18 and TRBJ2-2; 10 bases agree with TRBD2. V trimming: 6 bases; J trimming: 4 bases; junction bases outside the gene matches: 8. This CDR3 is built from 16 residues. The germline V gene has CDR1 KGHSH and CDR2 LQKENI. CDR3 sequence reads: CASSPLAGASTGELFF. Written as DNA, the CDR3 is TGTGCCAGCTCGCCCCTAGCGGGAGCGAGCACCGGGGAGCTGTTTTTT. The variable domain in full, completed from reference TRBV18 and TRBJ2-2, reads NAGVMQNPRHLVRRRGQEARLRCSPMKGHSHVYWYRQLPEEGLKFMVYLQKENIIDESGMPKERFSAEFPKEGPSILRIQQVVRGDSAAYFCASSPLAGASTGELFFGEGSRLTVL.

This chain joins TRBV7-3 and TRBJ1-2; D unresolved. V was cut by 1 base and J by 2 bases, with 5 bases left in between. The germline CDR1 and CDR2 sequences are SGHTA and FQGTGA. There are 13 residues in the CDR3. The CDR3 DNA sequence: TGTGCCAGCAGCTTAAGTTCCAACTATGGCTACACCTTC. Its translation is CASSLSSNYGYTF.

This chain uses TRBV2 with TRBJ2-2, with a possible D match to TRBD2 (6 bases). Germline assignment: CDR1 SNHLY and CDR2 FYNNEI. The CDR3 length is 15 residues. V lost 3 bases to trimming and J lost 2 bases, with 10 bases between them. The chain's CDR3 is CASSDGGVNTGELFF. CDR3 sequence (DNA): TGTGCCAGCAGTGATGGCGGGGTAAACACCGGGGAGCTGTTTTTT.

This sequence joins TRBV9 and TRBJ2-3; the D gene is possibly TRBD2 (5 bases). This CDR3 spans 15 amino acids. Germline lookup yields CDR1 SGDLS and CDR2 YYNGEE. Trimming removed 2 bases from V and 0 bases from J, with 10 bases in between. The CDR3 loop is CASSVGLASTDTQYF. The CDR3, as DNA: TGTGCCAGCAGCGTTGGATTAGCGAGCACAGATACGCAGTATTTT.

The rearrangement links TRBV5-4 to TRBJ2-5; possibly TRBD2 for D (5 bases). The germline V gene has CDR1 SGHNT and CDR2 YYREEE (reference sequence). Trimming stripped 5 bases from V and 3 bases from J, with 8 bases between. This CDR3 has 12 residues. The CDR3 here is CASSAGEETQYF. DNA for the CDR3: TGTGCCAGCAGTGCGGGCGAAGAGACCCAGTACTTC.